Presented here are 30 T cell receptor beta chains from one specimen sequenced in a study of regulatory T cells in long-lasting Graves disease. Sample time point: newly diagnosed GD, antithyroid drugs for less than 3 months. After RNA was extracted from PBMCs, the TCR library was made from it. To make TCR beta libraries, researchers used iRepertoire HTBI primers and Arm-PCR of CDR3 regions. TCRdb re-called the multiplex PCR reads through MiXCR, storing one row per CDR3 protein. The sample has about 520,000 distinct CDR3 sequences; 12% are singletons. This sample was also put to use in a study of T cells in Graves' hyperthyroidism and ophthalmopathy.

The sequencing used peripheral blood mononuclear cells (PBMCs), collected at new diagnosis, from a patient treated with antithyroid drugs. The receptors shown here come from a woman aged 25 to 39 with Graves disease.

This clonotype was picked up many times. The genes are TRBV11-2 and TRBJ2-7; D is undetermined. The ends were cut back, 1 base at V and 1 base at J, with 11 bases in the middle. This CDR3 has 15 amino acids. Looked up from germline, CDR1 is SGHAT and CDR2 is FQNNGV. The CDR3 is CASSLGVIRSYEQYF. In DNA, the CDR3 is TGTGCCAGCAGCTTAGGGGTCATAAGATCCTACGAGCAGTACTTC. Full variable domain (outside the CDR3, taken from reference TRBV11-2 and TRBJ2-7): EAGVAQSPRYKIIEKRQSVAFWCNPISGHATLYWYQQILGQGPKLLIQFQNNGVVDDSQLPKDRFSAERLKGVDSTLKIQPAKLEDSAVYLCASSLGVIRSYEQYFGPGTRLTVT.

This clonotype was detected many times. The rearrangement uses TRBV18 and TRBJ2-1, with D hard to call. V was trimmed by 4 bases and J by 2 bases, leaving 12 bases between them. The CDR3 runs 15 residues. Germline assignment: CDR1 KGHSH and CDR2 LQKENI. DNA for the CDR3: TGTGCCAGCTCACTAGTTCCAGGTACCTACAATGAGCAGTTCTTC. Translating it yields CASSLVPGTYNEQFF.

Ten or more counts support this clonotype. This chain connects TRBV20-1 to TRBJ2-3; no clear D gene. CDR3 length: 15 residues. The germline V gene encodes CDR1 DFQATT and CDR2 SNEGSKA (reference sequence). V lost 6 bases, J lost 0 bases, and 16 bases lay in between. CDR3: CSAALRLHSTDTQYF. Here the CDR3 DNA reads TGCAGTGCAGCCCTTCGCCTTCATAGCACAGATACGCAGTATTTT.

This clonotype was detected ten times or more. The gene calls are TRBV19 and TRBJ2-7, with unresolved D. The CDR3 extends over 13 amino acids. CDR1 and CDR2 (germline): LNHDA, SQIVND (reference sequence). V was shortened by 5 bases and J by 0 bases, with 8 bases between the two germline ends. Written as DNA, the CDR3 is TGTGCCAGTAGTGTTATCCTCTCCTACGAGCAGTACTTC. Protein product: CASSVILSYEQYF.

Comment on this clonotype: Being one base from a much bigger clone, this may be a read error. The rearrangement links TRBV3-1 to TRBJ2-5, with 13 nucleotides matching TRBD2. The CDR3 contains 16 residues. The junction had 11 bases not matched to a gene; V was cut back by 4 bases and J by 9 bases. Germline CDR1 LGHDT, CDR2 YNNKEL (reference sequence). CDR3 protein: CASSLSGLAGWESQYF. As DNA, the CDR3 is TGTGCCAGCAGCCTCTCGGGACTAGCGGGATGGGAGTCCCAGTACTTC.

As to this clonotype: This may be a read error: a much more frequent sequence differs by one nucleotide. CDR3 residues: CSVFAWGYNEQFF. DNA for the CDR3: TGCAGCGTTTTTGCGTGGGGCTACAATGAGCAGTTCTTC. This chain joins TRBV29-1 and TRBJ2-1; no clear D. Trimming took 5 bases from V and 3 from J, leaving 11 bases between them. Germline CDR1 is SQVTM and CDR2 is ANQGSEA. This CDR3 is built from 13 residues.

In its sample, this clonotype was seen a few times. The CDR3 reads CASNNVRSGGSYNEQFF. The CDR3 DNA is TGTGCCAGTAATAATGTCCGTAGCGGGGGCTCCTACAATGAGCAGTTCTTC. This rearrangement joins TRBV19 to TRBJ2-1; 9 nucleotides align to TRBD2. The V gene end was trimmed by 7 bases and the J gene end by 0 bases; junction bases not matched to a gene: 10. Germline V gene data show CDR1 as LNHDA and CDR2 as SQIVND (reference sequence). This CDR3 spans 17 amino acids.

This clonotype was observed many times. The rearrangement uses TRBV11-2 and TRBJ2-7; the D call may be TRBD1 or TRBD2 (6 bases each). Germline loops: CDR1 SGHAT, CDR2 FQNNGV. The V gene lost 3 bases and the J gene lost 4 bases, with 13 bases spanning the gap. The CDR3 totals 14 residues. DNA for the CDR3: TGTGCCAGCAGCTTCGCGGGACACCCATACGAGCAGTACTTC. Translated: CASSFAGHPYEQYF.

This clonotype was picked up many times. The chain recombines TRBV6-2 or TRBV6-3 with TRBJ2-3; 8 bases align to TRBD2. The ends lost 2 bases at V and 4 bases at J; junction bases unmatched: 8. The CDR3 is 16 residues long. Germline V gene data show CDR1 as MNHEY and CDR2 as SVGEGT. CDR3 protein: CASSYNGRVIPDTQYF. For the CDR3, the DNA is TGTGCCAGCAGTTACAACGGGAGGGTGATCCCAGATACGCAGTATTTT.

This rearrangement joins TRBV29-1 to TRBJ1-3; TRBD1 is a possible D gene (5 bases). Germline CDR1 is SQVTM and CDR2 is ANQGSEA. Trimming took off 4 bases at V and 2 bases at J, with 12 bases between the two ends. The CDR3 is 14 residues long. CDR3 bases: TGCAGCGTTGGGGACCGGACGGCTGGAAACACCATATATTTT. Its translation is CSVGDRTAGNTIYF.

In its sample, this clonotype was seen many times. The chain couples TRBV12-3 or TRBV12-4 to TRBJ2-1, with TRBD2 as a possible D gene (5 bases). The CDR3 length is 14 residues. The germline V and J ends were trimmed by 5 bases and 9 bases, with 17 bases remaining between them. CDR3 sequence reads: CASSTGSELGEQFF. The CDR3 DNA sequence: TGTGCCAGCAGTACTGGGAGTGAGTTGGGTGAGCAGTTCTTC.

The chain is built from TRBV6-5 and TRBJ2-1; 13 bases fit TRBD2. This CDR3 has 17 amino acids. J gave up 9 bases and V 0 bases, and 8 bases lay outside the gene matches. Germline V gives CDR1 MNHEY, CDR2 SVGAGI. CDR3 bases: TGTGCCAGCAGTTACTCCGGGACTAGCGGGATTTTTCGTGAGCAGTTCTTC. It is translated as CASSYSGTSGIFREQFF.

This clonotype has a count of ten or more. This chain links TRBV30 with TRBJ2-3; D is possibly TRBD1 (5 bases). Deletions cut 1 base from V and 4 bases from J, with 15 bases between. CDR3 length: 15 amino acids. CDR1 and CDR2 from the germline V gene are GTSNPN and SVGIG (reference sequence). The CDR3 here is CAWSDLQGSADTQYF. The DNA for the CDR3 is TGTGCCTGGAGTGACTTGCAGGGAAGCGCAGATACGCAGTATTTT.

This clonotype was picked up many times. The chain uses TRBV7-3 and TRBJ1-1, with D tentatively TRBD1 (5 bases). The ends were cut back, 5 bases at V and 5 bases at J, with 12 bases in the middle. The germline CDR1 and CDR2 sequences are SGHTA and FQGTGA. The length of the CDR3 is 13 residues. CDR3 sequence (DNA): TGTGCCAGCAGCCTTGGACAAGCTACTGAAGCTTTCTTT. The encoded protein is CASSLGQATEAFF.

Notes on this clonotype: One junction end disagrees with the germline gene, perhaps due to a read error. The chain joins TRBV5-1 to TRBJ2-1; 14 nucleotides agree with TRBD2. Germline CDR1 is SGHRS and CDR2 is YFSETQ. The CDR3 length is 20 residues. As DNA, the CDR3 is TGCGCCAGCAGCTTTCCACCCCCGACTAGCGGGAGGGTGAATGACAATGATCAGTTCTTC. This codes for CASSFPPPTSGRVNDNDQFF.

The chain links TRBV28 to TRBJ2-7; either TRBD1 or TRBD2 may fit D (5 bases each). The V and J ends lost 4 bases and 2 bases respectively, with 12 bases between them. Germline CDR1 is MDHEN and CDR2 is SYDVKM. The CDR3 spans 14 residues. CDR3 DNA: TGTGCCAGCAGTTCGGGGCAAAATACCTACGAGCAGTACTTC. The encoded protein is CASSSGQNTYEQYF. The full variable domain, its missing parts supplied by reference TRBV28 and TRBJ2-7, is DVKVTQSSRYLVKRTGEKVFLECVQDMDHENMFWYRQDPGLGLRLIYFSYDVKMKEKGDIPEGYSVSREKKERFSLILESASTNQTSMYLCASSSGQNTYEQYFGPGTRLTVT.

This clonotype occurred many times. V gene TRBV11-2 combines with J gene TRBJ2-5, with 8 bases fitting TRBD2. Germline V CDR1 and CDR2: SGHAT, FQNNGV. This CDR3 has 17 amino acids. J was trimmed by 5 bases and V by 5 bases; bases with no gene match: 16. CDR3 DNA sequence: TGTGCCAGCAGCCGCGGGAATCTAGCGGGTTTTGTCGAGACCCAGTACTTC. The encoded protein is CASSRGNLAGFVETQYF.

This clonotype has a count of ten or more. The chain recombines TRBV7-9 with TRBJ2-1; D unclear. The CDR3 runs to 11 residues. V was trimmed by 5 bases and J by 10 bases, leaving 9 bases between them. Germline CDR1 SEHNR, CDR2 FQNEAQ (reference sequence). The CDR3 nucleotides read TGTGCCAGCAGCCCCGACCAGGAGCAGTTCTTC. Translated: CASSPDQEQFF.

This sequence joins TRBV2 and TRBJ2-1; D gene ambiguous. The CDR3 totals 16 residues. Trimming removed 1 base from V and 2 bases from J, with 12 bases in between. Looked up from germline, CDR1 is SNHLY and CDR2 is FYNNEI. CDR3 coding DNA: TGTGCCAGCAGTGAAGGCAGTGGGCCCACCTACAATGAGCAGTTCTTC. This translates into CASSEGSGPTYNEQFF.

The chain employs TRBV20-1 and TRBJ1-1; perhaps TRBD1 as D (5 bases). The germline CDR1 and CDR2 sequences are DFQATT and SNEGSKA (reference sequence). V shed 3 bases and J shed 5 bases, with 10 bases lying between them. The CDR3 totals 12 residues. DNA for the CDR3: TGCAGTGCTAGGCGCAGGGAAACTGAAGCTTTCTTT. This encodes CSARRRETEAFF.

This clonotype showed up many times. The genes are TRBV14 and TRBJ2-7; D may match TRBD1 or TRBD2 (5 bases each). The CDR3 sequence is 16 residues long. Trimming removed 8 bases from V and 0 bases from J, with 20 bases in between. In germline, CDR1 is SGHDN, CDR2 FVKESK. CDR3 in amino acids: CASGRTGTGTSYEQYF. CDR3 in DNA: TGTGCCAGCGGCCGCACCGGGACGGGGACCTCCTACGAGCAGTACTTC.

Details on this clonotype: A far larger clone lies a single base away; this is likely a read error. The chain is built from TRBV2 and TRBJ2-1; D is perhaps TRBD1 or TRBD2 (5 bases each). V was trimmed by 6 bases and J by 5 bases, leaving 17 bases between them. CDR3 size: 15 residues. Germline V gene sequence: CDR1 SNHLY, CDR2 FYNNEI. Here the CDR3 DNA reads TGTGCCAGCAGCCTCCGGGACGGGGCTAACAATGAGCAGTTCTTC. It encodes CASSLRDGANNEQFF. The complete variable domain, with remaining parts taken from reference TRBV2 and TRBJ2-1, reads EPEVTQTPSHQVTQMGQEVILRCVPISNHLYFYWYRQILGQKVEFLVSFYNNEISEKSEIFDDQFSVERPDGSNFTLKIRSTKLEDSAMYFCASSLRDGANNEQFFGPGTRLTVL.

The V call is TRBV11-3, the J call TRBJ2-1; 10 nucleotides agree with TRBD1. The CDR3 is 14 amino acids. V shed 8 bases and J 3 bases; nucleotides not matched to a gene: 4. Germline V gene data show CDR1 as SGHNT and CDR2 as YENEEA. The CDR3 region is CASSGTGVYNEQFF. As DNA, the CDR3 is TGTGCCAGCTCCGGGACAGGGGTCTACAATGAGCAGTTCTTC.

V gene TRBV7-2 combines with J gene TRBJ1-6; a weak D match, TRBD1 (5 bases). Germline CDR1 SGHTA, CDR2 FQGNSA. The CDR3 runs to 15 residues. Trimming stripped 1 base from V and 7 bases from J, with 11 bases between. The CDR3 region is CASSLGTRGNSPLHF. The CDR3 region has the DNA TGTGCCAGCAGCTTAGGGACAAGAGGGAATTCACCCCTCCACTTT.

This clonotype was seen ten or more times. The rearrangement joins TRBV2 to TRBJ2-3; D unresolved. The V end was cut by 4 bases, the J end by 1 base, with 9 bases between. The CDR3 spans 14 residues. The V gene's germline CDR1 is SNHLY and CDR2 FYNNEI. The DNA for the CDR3 is TGTGCCAGCAGTGGGGCAGGAGGCACAGATACGCAGTATTTT. As protein: CASSGAGGTDTQYF.

On this clonotype: It is likely a read error: a sequence one base away is far more abundant. This chain connects TRBV12-3 or TRBV12-4 to TRBJ2-1; D may be TRBD2 (6 bases). V was clipped by 3 bases and J by 10 bases, with 16 bases between them. The CDR3 totals 14 residues. The DNA for the CDR3 is TGTGCCAGCAGTTTCGCGACTAGTCCCTACGAGCAGTTCTTC. Protein product: CASSFATSPYEQFF.

Ten or more counts support this clonotype. The genes are TRBV12-3 or TRBV12-4 and TRBJ1-5; D is ambiguous. The CDR3 sequence is 15 residues long. V lost 5 bases to trimming and J lost 2 bases, with 13 bases between them. This CDR3 reads CASSLGDEGNQPQHF. CDR3 bases: TGTGCCAGCAGTCTCGGGGATGAAGGCAATCAGCCCCAGCATTTT.

This clonotype was recorded many times. V is TRBV19 and J is TRBJ2-2, with 7 nucleotides matching TRBD2. V shed 3 bases, J shed 1 base, and the junction held 5 bases outside the gene matches. CDR1 is LNHDA and CDR2 is SQIVND in the germline V gene (reference sequence). CDR3 size: 16 residues. CDR3 in DNA: TGTGCCAGTAGTATGGGGAGGGCCAAGAACACCGGGGAGCTGTTTTTT. Amino acid sequence: CASSMGRAKNTGELFF.

This clonotype was seen ten or more times. The CDR3 coding sequence is TGTGCCAGTGGCAGAGCGGGAGGGCCGGGCGAGACCCAGTACTTC. Amino acid sequence: CASGRAGGPGETQYF. The chain has TRBV2 and TRBJ2-5, with TRBD2 matching 10 bases. Germline CDR1 SNHLY, CDR2 FYNNEI. Unmatched junction bases numbered 12, after V lost 9 bases and J lost 5 bases. This CDR3 has 15 amino acids.

This clonotype was observed at least ten times. The chain has TRBV20-1 and TRBJ2-1; no clear D gene. Germline CDR1 DFQATT, CDR2 SNEGSKA (reference sequence). The CDR3 spans 13 residues. V dropped 3 bases and J dropped 8 bases, with 14 bases sitting between them. The CDR3 loop is CSASLVTKYEQFF. CDR3 bases: TGCAGTGCTAGCCTAGTCACAAAGTATGAGCAGTTCTTC.